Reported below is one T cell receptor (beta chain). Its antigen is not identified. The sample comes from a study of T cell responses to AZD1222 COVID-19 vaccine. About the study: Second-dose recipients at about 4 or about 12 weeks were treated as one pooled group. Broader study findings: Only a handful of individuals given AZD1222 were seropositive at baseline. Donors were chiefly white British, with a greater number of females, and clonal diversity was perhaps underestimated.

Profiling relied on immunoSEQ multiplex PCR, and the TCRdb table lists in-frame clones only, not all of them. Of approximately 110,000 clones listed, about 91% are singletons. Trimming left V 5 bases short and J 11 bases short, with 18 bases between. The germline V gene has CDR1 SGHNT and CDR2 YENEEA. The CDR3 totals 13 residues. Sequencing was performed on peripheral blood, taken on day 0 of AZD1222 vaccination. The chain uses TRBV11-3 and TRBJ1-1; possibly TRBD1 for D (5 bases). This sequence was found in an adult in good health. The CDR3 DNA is TGTGCCAGCAGCCCCCGGGGGGAGTCGAATGCTTTCTTT. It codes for CASSPRGESNAFF.